Presented here are 20 T cell receptor beta chains from one specimen sequenced in a study of blood T cell repertoires in COVID-19. TCRdb keeps only in-frame clones here, not all; method: immunoSEQ multiplex PCR. The sample lists about 270,000 clones, 85% to 90% occurring once. Sequenced material: PBMCs or T cells enriched from blood (not recorded which). Source of these receptors: a woman aged 18 to 35 who had recovered from COVID-19.

The CDR3 DNA reads as TGTGCCAGCTCAAGAGACAGTAACCTCTACAATGAGCAGTTCTTC. Translating gives CASSRDSNLYNEQFF. This chain links TRBV18 with TRBJ2-1; D may be TRBD1 (5 bases). This CDR3 comprises 15 residues. CDR1 and CDR2 from the germline V gene are KGHSH and LQKENI. Trimming left V 5 bases short and J 3 bases short, with 14 bases between. Full variable domain (rest looked up from reference TRBV18 and TRBJ2-1): NAGVMQNPRHLVRRRGQEARLRCSPMKGHSHVYWYRQLPEEGLKFMVYLQKENIIDESGMPKERFSAEFPKEGPSILRIQQVVRGDSAAYFCASSRDSNLYNEQFFGPGTRLTVL.

This CDR3 is CASSLPGQGGYTF. As DNA, the CDR3 is TGTGCCAGCAGTTTACCGGGACAGGGTGGCTACACCTTC. The gene calls are TRBV12-3 or TRBV12-4 and TRBJ1-2; 9 bases fit TRBD1. Trimming removed 2 bases from V and 7 bases from J; junction bases left unmatched: 2. The CDR3 totals 13 residues.

This rearrangement joins TRBV5-6 to TRBJ2-7, with D perhaps TRBD2 (6 bases). This CDR3 comprises 14 residues. The V gene's germline CDR1 is SGHDT and CDR2 YYEEEE. V was shortened by 4 bases and J by 2 bases, with 13 bases between the two germline ends. The CDR3 nucleotides are TGTGCCAGCAGCCCGCGGAGGGGCCCCTACGAGCAGTACTTC. This encodes CASSPRRGPYEQYF.

The rearrangement links TRBV4-1 to TRBJ1-2; possibly TRBD1 for D (6 bases). This CDR3 spans 16 amino acids. Germline V gene sequence: CDR1 MGHRA, CDR2 YSYEKL. Trimming removed 2 bases from V and 3 bases from J, with 16 bases in between. CDR3 sequence: CASSQTGGLQHYGYTF. The DNA for the CDR3 is TGCGCCAGCAGCCAAACCGGGGGGCTCCAGCACTATGGCTACACCTTC.

V is TRBV27 and J is TRBJ1-5; TRBD1 matches 7 bases. Germline CDR1 and CDR2: MNHEY and SMNVEV (reference sequence). V lost 5 bases, J lost 2 bases, and 9 bases stayed unmatched. The CDR3 has 16 amino acids. CDR3 sequence reads: CASSPTTGLGNQPQHF. The CDR3 coding sequence is TGTGCCAGCAGTCCTACGACAGGGCTTGGCAATCAGCCCCAGCATTTT.

The rearrangement joins TRBV3-1 (or the pseudogene TRBV3-2) to TRBJ1-3; D possibly corresponds to TRBD1 (5 bases). The germline V gene encodes CDR1 LGHDT and CDR2 YNNKEL (reference sequence). CDR3 length: 14 amino acids. Between the trimmed V and J ends, which lost 11 bases and 4 bases, there was a span of 18 bases. The CDR3 bases are TGTGCCCTCTGTGGGAGCGGGGGAGGAAACACCATATATTTT. It yields the protein CALCGSGGGNTIYF.

J is TRBJ1-4 and V is TRBV18, with D tentatively TRBD1 (5 bases). The V end lost 0 bases, the J end lost 7 bases, and 15 bases lay between the germline ends. Germline CDR1 and CDR2: KGHSH and LQKENI. This CDR3 is 16 amino acids long. CDR3 in amino acids: CASSPPPQGVSEKLFF. Here the CDR3 DNA reads TGTGCCAGCTCACCACCCCCGCAGGGTGTGAGTGAAAAACTGTTTTTT.

The CDR3: CASSRTGGPDTGELFF. Written as DNA, the CDR3 is TGTGCCAGCAGTCGTACGGGGGGGCCGGACACCGGGGAGCTGTTTTTT. This chain connects TRBV28 to TRBJ2-2; 8 bases map to TRBD2. The V and J ends lost 5 bases and 3 bases, in that order; junction bases with no gene match: 8. Germline values: CDR1 MDHEN, CDR2 SYDVKM. The length of the CDR3 is 16 residues. Full variable domain (outside the CDR3, taken from reference TRBV28 and TRBJ2-2): DVKVTQSSRYLVKRTGEKVFLECVQDMDHENMFWYRQDPGLGLRLIYFSYDVKMKEKGDIPEGYSVSREKKERFSLILESASTNQTSMYLCASSRTGGPDTGELFFGEGSRLTVL.

The rearrangement uses TRBV6-5 and TRBJ1-2; 8 bases match TRBD1. J was trimmed by 3 bases and V by 5 bases; bases with no gene match: 2. The germline CDR1 and CDR2 sequences are MNHEY and SVGAGI. This CDR3 is built from 13 residues. CDR3 amino acids: CASSQDRDYGYTF. CDR3 coding DNA: TGTGCCAGCAGTCAGGACAGGGACTATGGCTACACCTTC.

The chain combines TRBV19 with TRBJ1-5; the D is unclear. Trimming cost V 4 bases and J 1 base, with 8 bases left between them. This CDR3 region has 14 residues. CDR1 LNHDA and CDR2 SQIVND come from the germline V gene (reference sequence). CDR3 coding DNA: TGTGCCAGTAGTAATGCGAGAAGCAATCAGCCCCAGCATTTT. This encodes CASSNARSNQPQHF.

The genes are TRBV19 and TRBJ1-2, with TRBD1 matching 8 bases. The length of the CDR3 is 16 residues. V gave up 5 bases and J gave up 4 bases; unmatched junction bases: 12. Germline values: CDR1 LNHDA, CDR2 SQIVND (reference sequence). In nucleotides, the CDR3 is TGTGCCAGTAGTGCGCACGGACAGGGAAATCCCTATGGCTACACCTTC. It codes for CASSAHGQGNPYGYTF.

The CDR3 sequence is CAWSPAEGQVIEAFF. The CDR3 bases are TGTGCCTGGAGTCCCGCCGAGGGACAGGTTATTGAAGCTTTCTTT. This chain links TRBV30 with TRBJ1-1, with 8 positions matching TRBD1. V lost 2 bases, J lost 7 bases, and 12 bases stayed unmatched. Germline assignment: CDR1 GTSNPN and CDR2 SVGIG (reference sequence). The CDR3 is 15 residues long.

This chain joins TRBV4-1 and TRBJ2-5; weak D call: TRBD1 (5 bases). V dropped 0 bases and J dropped 4 bases, with 18 bases sitting between them. The CDR3 covers 17 residues. Germline V CDR1 and CDR2: MGHRA, YSYEKL. CDR3 protein: CASSQDLDIVGPETQYF. As DNA, the CDR3 is TGCGCCAGCAGCCAAGATCTGGACATCGTGGGTCCAGAGACCCAGTACTTC.

This clone was observed a few times. V gene TRBV29-1 combines with J gene TRBJ1-1; D possibly corresponds to TRBD1 (5 bases). Germline V gene data show CDR1 as SQVTM and CDR2 as ANQGSEA. The CDR3 spans 13 residues. Trimming cost V 5 bases and J 4 bases, with 14 bases left between them. CDR3: CSVPSGGGTEAFF. The CDR3 nucleotides are TGCAGCGTTCCTAGTGGGGGGGGCACTGAAGCTTTCTTT.

The chain is built from TRBV10-1 and TRBJ1-6; D gene unclear. CDR1 is WNHNN, CDR2 SYGVQD, per germline (reference sequence). This CDR3 region has 14 residues. V was clipped by 10 bases and J by 8 bases, with 18 bases between them. Here the CDR3 DNA reads TGCGCCATCGAACTAGTCCCGCCTGATTCACCCCTCCACTTT. Translation gives CAIELVPPDSPLHF.

The chain joins TRBV19 to TRBJ1-1; D is perhaps TRBD1 (5 bases). This CDR3 is 14 amino acids long. The germline V and J ends were trimmed by 3 bases and 0 bases, with 8 bases remaining between them. Germline loops: CDR1 LNHDA, CDR2 SQIVND (reference sequence). The CDR3 DNA sequence: TGTGCCAGTAGTATGGCGGGGGTGAACACTGAAGCTTTCTTT. It encodes CASSMAGVNTEAFF.

This clone was seen a single time. This chain joins TRBV19 and TRBJ2-6, with 7 bases lining up with TRBD1. The CDR3 totals 18 residues. Germline V lookup: CDR1 LNHDA, CDR2 SQIVND (reference sequence). After removal of 3 bases from V and 0 bases from J, the junction contained 8 bases not matched to a gene. Written as DNA, the CDR3 is TGTGCCAGTAGTATTCGAGGGGGCCTTATCTCTGGGGCCAACGTCCTGACTTTC. Translation gives CASSIRGGLISGANVLTF.

The chain has TRBV15 and TRBJ1-2; 7 nucleotides match TRBD1. V shed 5 bases, J shed 4 bases, and the junction held 10 bases outside the gene matches. Per germline, CDR1 LNHNV and CDR2 YYDKDF (reference sequence). The CDR3 runs to 15 residues. This CDR3 is CATSGVTGTSYGYTF. The CDR3 bases are TGTGCCACCAGCGGCGTGACAGGGACTAGCTATGGCTACACCTTC.

V gene TRBV7-9 combines with J gene TRBJ2-3; D call uncertain. V dropped 5 bases and J dropped 3 bases, with 12 bases sitting between them. The germline V gene has CDR1 SEHNR and CDR2 FQNEAQ (reference sequence). The CDR3 is 14 amino acids. The CDR3 coding sequence is TGTGCCAGCAGCCCCTCTGGCGGAACAGATACGCAGTATTTT. Amino acid sequence: CASSPSGGTDTQYF. The entire variable domain, with the rest obtained from reference TRBV7-9 and TRBJ2-3, is as follows: DTGVSQNPRHKITKRGQNVTFRCDPISEHNRLYWYRQTLGQGPEFLTYFQNEAQLEKSRLLSDRFSAERPKGSFSTLEIQRTEQGDSAMYLCASSPSGGTDTQYFGPGTRLTVL.

The V gene is TRBV19, the J gene TRBJ1-3; weak D call: TRBD1 (5 bases). Germline V gene lookup returns CDR1 LNHDA and CDR2 SQIVND (reference sequence). The CDR3 contains 13 residues. V lost 7 bases and J lost 0, with 7 bases in between. The CDR3 is CASTGISGNTIYF. Written as DNA, the CDR3 is TGTGCCAGTACAGGGATCTCTGGAAACACCATATATTTT.